These T cell receptor beta chains were read from a single sample in a study of blood T cell repertoires in COVID-19. Profiled with immunoSEQ multiplex PCR; TCRdb holds only in-frame clones, not every one. This table has almost 250,000 clones, 70% to 90% appearing once. The sequenced material came from PBMCs or T cells enriched from blood (not recorded which). Every receptor here comes from a woman between 45 and 60 years old who had recovered from COVID-19. CDR3s include the opening cysteine and the closing phenylalanine or tryptophan. Each record gives: D gene, clone size, V gene, J gene, CDR3 DNA, CDR3 protein. The D gene is left open where the match is weak. Size is omitted from some rows. Given values are once, few, many or a class for expanded clones.

d_gene: TRBD2
abundance: NA
v_gene: TRBV9
j_gene: TRBJ2-1
CDR3nt: TGTGCCAGCAGCGCCGACCTCCGAGAGCGGGAGGGTGGTGAGCAGTTCTTC
CDR3aa: CASSADLREREGGEQFF

d_gene: TRBD2
abundance: NA
v_gene: TRBV11-2
j_gene: TRBJ2-3
CDR3nt: TGTGCCAGCACCACACCTGGGACTAGCATATATACGCAGTATTTT
CDR3aa: CASTTPGTSIYTQYF

d_gene: TRBD1
abundance: NA
v_gene: TRBV2
j_gene: TRBJ1-1
CDR3nt: TGTGCCAGCAGTGTCGGACAGGGGGGCTCTGAAGCTTTCTTT
CDR3aa: CASSVGQGGSEAFF

d_gene: TRBD2
abundance: NA
v_gene: TRBV5-4
j_gene: TRBJ2-7
CDR3nt: TGTGCCAGCAGCGCAACGGGGGGGCCCTACGAGCAGTACTTC
CDR3aa: CASSATGGPYEQYF

d_gene: TRBD1
abundance: NA
v_gene: TRBV7-3
j_gene: TRBJ1-2
CDR3nt: TGTGCCAGCAGAGAGACAGGGGTCTATGGCTACACCTTC
CDR3aa: CASRETGVYGYTF

d_gene: TRBD2
abundance: NA
v_gene: TRBV15
j_gene: TRBJ2-1
CDR3nt: TGTGCCACCAGCAGTCCGGGACTAGGAAATGAGCAGTTCTTC
CDR3aa: CATSSPGLGNEQFF

d_gene: TRBD1
abundance: NA
v_gene: TRBV5-1
j_gene: TRBJ1-2
CDR3nt: TGCGCCAGCAGCTACCGGGGACAGAGCGATGGCTACACCTTC
CDR3aa: CASSYRGQSDGYTF

d_gene: TRBD1
abundance: NA
v_gene: TRBV5-6
j_gene: TRBJ2-7
CDR3nt: TGTGCCAGCAGCCCGGGGACAGGGAACTACGAGCAGTACTTC
CDR3aa: CASSPGTGNYEQYF

d_gene: TRBD2
abundance: NA
v_gene: TRBV2
j_gene: TRBJ2-2
CDR3nt: TGTGCCAGCAGTGATATTGGACTAGCGGGCACCGGGGAGCTGTTTTTT
CDR3aa: CASSDIGLAGTGELFF

d_gene: TRBD2
abundance: NA
v_gene: TRBV11-2
j_gene: TRBJ2-3
CDR3nt: TGTGCCAGCAGCTTAACTCGGCTAGCGGGAGCGGTGGGTACGCAGTATTTT
CDR3aa: CASSLTRLAGAVGTQYF

d_gene: NA
abundance: NA
v_gene: TRBV3-1/TRBV3-2
j_gene: TRBJ2-1
CDR3nt: TGTGCCAGCAGCCGAGCGCCGGGGAATGAGCAGTTCTTC
CDR3aa: CASSRAPGNEQFF

d_gene: NA
abundance: NA
v_gene: TRBV18
j_gene: TRBJ2-7
CDR3nt: TGTGCCAGCTCACCGTCCACACAGAACTACGAGCAGTACTTC
CDR3aa: CASSPSTQNYEQYF

d_gene: NA
abundance: NA
v_gene: TRBV5-1
j_gene: TRBJ1-6
CDR3nt: TGCGCCAGCAGCCCAGTCGCAGGGCTGAATTCACCCCTCCACTTT
CDR3aa: CASSPVAGLNSPLHF

d_gene: TRBD1
abundance: NA
v_gene: TRBV30
j_gene: TRBJ2-7
CDR3nt: TGTGCCTGGAGTCCGGGACAGAGCTACGAGCAGTACTTC
CDR3aa: CAWSPGQSYEQYF

d_gene: TRBD2
abundance: few
v_gene: TRBV11-3
j_gene: TRBJ2-1
CDR3nt: TGTGCCAGCAGCAAACGACAGGACTTAGCGGGAACCTCTATCTACAATGAGCAGTTCTTC
CDR3aa: CASSKRQDLAGTSIYNEQFF

d_gene: TRBD2
abundance: NA
v_gene: TRBV20-1
j_gene: TRBJ2-7
CDR3nt: TGCAGTGCTAGTCCTAGCGGGGCCTCCTACGAGCAGTACTTC
CDR3aa: CSASPSGASYEQYF

d_gene: NA
abundance: NA
v_gene: TRBV5-1
j_gene: TRBJ1-5
CDR3nt: TGCGCCAGCAGCTTGGATAGCGGGGACCGTTCGCCCCAGCATTTT
CDR3aa: CASSLDSGDRSPQHF

d_gene: NA
abundance: NA
v_gene: TRBV2
j_gene: TRBJ2-7
CDR3nt: TGTGCCAGCAGTGAAGAAAGGCTAGAAGCTTACGAGCAGTACTTC
CDR3aa: CASSEERLEAYEQYF

d_gene: TRBD2
abundance: NA
v_gene: TRBV27
j_gene: TRBJ2-3
CDR3nt: TGTGCCAGCAGCATGACTAGCCGCGAGGATACGCAGTATTTT
CDR3aa: CASSMTSREDTQYF

d_gene: NA
abundance: NA
v_gene: TRBV21-1
j_gene: TRBJ2-3
CDR3nt: TGTGCCAGCAGCAGAAGACAGGGGCGGGGCACAGATACGCAGTATTTT
CDR3aa: CASSRRQGRGTDTQYF

d_gene: NA
abundance: NA
v_gene: TRBV18
j_gene: TRBJ2-7
CDR3nt: TGTGCCAGCTCACCAACCCCGGGTTCAGGGAATTCCTACGAGCAGTACTTC
CDR3aa: CASSPTPGSGNSYEQYF

d_gene: TRBD1
abundance: NA
v_gene: TRBV27
j_gene: TRBJ2-1
CDR3nt: TGTGCCAGCAGTTTTGTGGGGACAGTGTTCGAGCAGTTCTTC
CDR3aa: CASSFVGTVFEQFF

d_gene: NA
abundance: NA
v_gene: TRBV29-1
j_gene: TRBJ1-2
CDR3nt: TGCAGCGTTGCACAGGGAACGGACTATGGCTACACCTTC
CDR3aa: CSVAQGTDYGYTF

d_gene: TRBD1
abundance: NA
v_gene: TRBV5-1
j_gene: TRBJ2-5
CDR3nt: TGCGCCAGCAGCCCCGGCGGACAGGGAGAAGAGACCCAGTACTTC
CDR3aa: CASSPGGQGEETQYF

d_gene: TRBD2
abundance: few
v_gene: TRBV10-3
j_gene: TRBJ2-1
CDR3nt: TGTGCCATCAGTGAGGCTAGCGGGGGTTACAATGAGCAGTTCTTC
CDR3aa: CAISEASGGYNEQFF

d_gene: TRBD1
abundance: NA
v_gene: TRBV28
j_gene: TRBJ2-1
CDR3nt: TGTGCCAGCAGTACGCGGACAGGGTTTTCCTCCTACAATGAGCAGTTCTTC
CDR3aa: CASSTRTGFSSYNEQFF

d_gene: TRBD2
abundance: NA
v_gene: TRBV19
j_gene: TRBJ2-7
CDR3nt: TGTGCCAGTACCTGGGGTGCGGGAGGAACCTACGAGCAGTACTTC
CDR3aa: CASTWGAGGTYEQYF

d_gene: NA
abundance: NA
v_gene: TRBV28
j_gene: TRBJ2-7
CDR3nt: TGTGCCAGCCGAACCGGGTCCTCCTACGAGCAGTACTTC
CDR3aa: CASRTGSSYEQYF

d_gene: TRBD2
abundance: once
v_gene: TRBV19
j_gene: TRBJ2-3
CDR3nt: TGTGCCAGTAGTGATACTGAGCGGGGACTAGCGGAGAGGCAGTATTTT
CDR3aa: CASSDTERGLAERQYF

d_gene: TRBD2
abundance: NA
v_gene: TRBV11-2
j_gene: TRBJ2-5
CDR3nt: TGTGCCAGCAGCGCCTCCTCGAGCGGGACCGTCCAAGAGACCCAGTACTTC
CDR3aa: CASSASSSGTVQETQYF

d_gene: NA
abundance: NA
v_gene: TRBV2
j_gene: TRBJ2-3
CDR3nt: TGTGCCAGCAGTAGCGGTCCTAGCACAGATACGCAGTATTTT
CDR3aa: CASSSGPSTDTQYF

d_gene: NA
abundance: few
v_gene: TRBV20-1
j_gene: TRBJ1-1
CDR3nt: TGCAGTGCTAGTCTAGGGGATAAGGTGGACACTGAAGCTTTCTTT
CDR3aa: CSASLGDKVDTEAFF

d_gene: TRBD1
abundance: NA
v_gene: TRBV19
j_gene: TRBJ2-1
CDR3nt: TGTGCCAGTAGGAACAGGGGGCCCACCGTGAATGAGCAGTTCTTC
CDR3aa: CASRNRGPTVNEQFF

d_gene: TRBD2
abundance: NA
v_gene: TRBV11-2
j_gene: TRBJ2-1
CDR3nt: TGTGCCAGCACCCCCCAAAGACTAGCGGGAGACAATGAGCAGTTCTTC
CDR3aa: CASTPQRLAGDNEQFF

d_gene: NA
abundance: NA
v_gene: TRBV7-9
j_gene: TRBJ2-2
CDR3nt: TGTGCCAGCAGCCCAGGGACACCGCCCGGGGAGCTGTTTTTT
CDR3aa: CASSPGTPPGELFF

d_gene: NA
abundance: NA
v_gene: TRBV5-6
j_gene: TRBJ2-7
CDR3nt: TGTGCCAGCAGCTTGCTCTACGGAGCCTACGAGCAGTACTTC
CDR3aa: CASSLLYGAYEQYF

d_gene: NA
abundance: NA
v_gene: TRBV23-1
j_gene: TRBJ2-4
CDR3nt: TGCGCCAGCAGTCAATCGGAGCCCTGCGAGCAAAACATTCAGTACTTC
CDR3aa: CASSQSEPCEQNIQYF

d_gene: TRBD1
abundance: NA
v_gene: TRBV7-3
j_gene: TRBJ1-1
CDR3nt: TGTGCCAGCAGCCGACAGGGGAATACTGAAGCTTTCTTT
CDR3aa: CASSRQGNTEAFF

d_gene: TRBD1
abundance: NA
v_gene: TRBV2
j_gene: TRBJ1-3
CDR3nt: TGTGCTGCGGGACAGGGGGTTCTCTCTGGAAACACCATATATTTT
CDR3aa: CAAGQGVLSGNTIYF

d_gene: NA
abundance: NA
v_gene: TRBV28
j_gene: TRBJ1-2
CDR3nt: TGTGCCAGCAGTTTAATTTCCCAGGGGAAGGATGGCTACACCTTC
CDR3aa: CASSLISQGKDGYTF

d_gene: NA
abundance: NA
v_gene: TRBV28
j_gene: TRBJ2-7
CDR3nt: TGTGCCAGCAGTTTGTTGGGGGGTAAAGGCTACGAGCAGTACTTC
CDR3aa: CASSLLGGKGYEQYF

d_gene: NA
abundance: few
v_gene: TRBV6-5
j_gene: TRBJ1-6
CDR3nt: TGTGCCAGCAGTTACCGGGGGGCTGGTTCACCCCTCCACTTT
CDR3aa: CASSYRGAGSPLHF

d_gene: TRBD1
abundance: NA
v_gene: TRBV7-2
j_gene: TRBJ1-2
CDR3nt: TGTGCCAGCAGCTTAGGGACAGGGTTTGGCTACACCTTC
CDR3aa: CASSLGTGFGYTF

d_gene: NA
abundance: NA
v_gene: TRBV25-1
j_gene: TRBJ2-7
CDR3nt: TGTGCCAGCAGTCATTCCTACGAGCAGTACTTC
CDR3aa: CASSHSYEQYF

d_gene: TRBD1
abundance: NA
v_gene: TRBV12-5
j_gene: TRBJ1-5
CDR3nt: TGTGCTAGTGTCTCACAGGGGCAGGGTCAGCCCCAGCATTTT
CDR3aa: CASVSQGQGQPQHF

d_gene: NA
abundance: NA
v_gene: TRBV7-9
j_gene: TRBJ1-1
CDR3nt: TGTGCCAGCAGCTTAGCGCTTGGCGGCTTGAACACTGAAGCTTTCTTT
CDR3aa: CASSLALGGLNTEAFF

d_gene: TRBD2
abundance: NA
v_gene: TRBV19
j_gene: TRBJ2-1
CDR3nt: TGTGCCAGTAGTAAAATACTAGCGGGAAGGAATGAGCAGTTCTTC
CDR3aa: CASSKILAGRNEQFF

d_gene: TRBD1
abundance: NA
v_gene: TRBV15
j_gene: TRBJ2-4
CDR3nt: TGTGCCACCAGCGGGGGAATAGGACAGGGGGCGAAACTAGCCAAAAACATTCAGTACTTC
CDR3aa: CATSGGIGQGAKLAKNIQYF

d_gene: TRBD1
abundance: NA
v_gene: TRBV2
j_gene: TRBJ1-5
CDR3nt: TGTGCCAGCAGGAGGACAGGGAATCAGCCCCAGCATTTT
CDR3aa: CASRRTGNQPQHF

d_gene: TRBD2
abundance: NA
v_gene: TRBV5-5
j_gene: TRBJ2-7
CDR3nt: TGTGCCAGCAGACTCTGGGGACTAGCGGGATCCTACGAGCAGTACTTC
CDR3aa: CASRLWGLAGSYEQYF

d_gene: TRBD2
abundance: NA
v_gene: TRBV7-2
j_gene: TRBJ2-5
CDR3nt: TGTGCCAGCAGCTTAGTGGCGGGAGGATTCCAAGAGACCCAGTACTTC
CDR3aa: CASSLVAGGFQETQYF

d_gene: TRBD1
abundance: NA
v_gene: TRBV6-5
j_gene: TRBJ1-2
CDR3nt: TGTGCCAGCAGAAACGACAGGGGCTATGATGGCTACACCTTC
CDR3aa: CASRNDRGYDGYTF

d_gene: TRBD1
abundance: NA
v_gene: TRBV7-9
j_gene: TRBJ1-4
CDR3nt: TGTGCCAGCAGCCCATCCGGGACAGGGATAAATGAAAAACTGTTTTTT
CDR3aa: CASSPSGTGINEKLFF

d_gene: NA
abundance: NA
v_gene: TRBV5-1
j_gene: TRBJ2-1
CDR3nt: TGCGCCAGCAGCTTGATTGGCTTCTCCTACAATGAGCAGTTCTTC
CDR3aa: CASSLIGFSYNEQFF

d_gene: NA
abundance: NA
v_gene: TRBV7-9
j_gene: TRBJ2-3
CDR3nt: TGTGCCAGCACCTACAGCGGCGGCACAGATACGCAGTATTTT
CDR3aa: CASTYSGGTDTQYF

d_gene: NA
abundance: NA
v_gene: TRBV27
j_gene: TRBJ1-5
CDR3nt: TGTGCCAGCAGTCTTAGACACAATCAGCCCCAGCATTTT
CDR3aa: CASSLRHNQPQHF

d_gene: NA
abundance: NA
v_gene: TRBV28
j_gene: TRBJ1-6
CDR3nt: TGTGCCAGCACTTCAGGGGCGGATTCACCCCTCCACTTT
CDR3aa: CASTSGADSPLHF

d_gene: NA
abundance: once
v_gene: TRBV6-1
j_gene: TRBJ2-2
CDR3nt: TGTGCCAGCAGTGAAGAGGGTTCCTTAGCGCACACCGGGGAGCTGTTTTTT
CDR3aa: CASSEEGSLAHTGELFF